The rows below give T cell receptor beta chains drawn from one sample of a study of T cell changes during pregnancy in multiple sclerosis. Generated by immunoSEQ multiplex PCR, the TCRdb table keeps only in-frame clones and is missing some. The sample includes about 60,000 clones, around 93% of them seen just once. The sequenced sample was peripheral blood, obtained after pregnancy. Receptors originate from a female donor with multiple sclerosis, enrolled in a pregnancy study. CDR3s include the opening cysteine and the closing phenylalanine or tryptophan. A D gene is named only where the DNA matches it firmly. Some rows have no size entry. The others give once, few or many, or a class for an expanded clone.

CDR3aa: CASSVEAGFSYEQYF; CDR3nt: TGTGCCAGCAGCGTAGAGGCAGGGTTTTCCTACGAGCAGTACTTC; d_gene: NA; v_gene: TRBV9; j_gene: TRBJ2-7; abundance: NA
CDR3aa: CASSYTSVHEQFF; CDR3nt: TGTGCCAGCAGTTATACTAGCGTCCATGAGCAGTTCTTC; d_gene: TRBD2; v_gene: TRBV6-5; j_gene: TRBJ2-1; abundance: NA
CDR3aa: CASSYGGGDYEQYF; CDR3nt: TGTGCCAGCAGCTATGGGGGAGGGGACTACGAGCAGTACTTC; d_gene: TRBD2; v_gene: TRBV7-8; j_gene: TRBJ2-7; abundance: once
CDR3aa: CASSFTPGTGEEETQYF; CDR3nt: TGTGCCAGCAGCTTTACCCCCGGGACAGGGGAGGAAGAGACCCAGTACTTC; d_gene: TRBD1; v_gene: TRBV11-3; j_gene: TRBJ2-5; abundance: NA
CDR3aa: CASTFGQGRETQYF; CDR3nt: TGTGCCAGCACCTTTGGACAGGGGAGAGAGACCCAGTACTTC; d_gene: TRBD1; v_gene: TRBV6-6; j_gene: TRBJ2-5; abundance: NA
CDR3aa: CASSQGTEAFF; CDR3nt: TGTGCCAGCAGTCAGGGCACTGAAGCTTTCTTT; d_gene: NA; v_gene: TRBV6-5; j_gene: TRBJ1-1; abundance: NA
CDR3aa: CASSSSMARELFF; CDR3nt: TGTGCCAGCAGCTCCTCCATGGCCAGGGAGCTGTTTTTT; d_gene: NA; v_gene: TRBV5-6; j_gene: TRBJ2-2; abundance: NA
CDR3aa: CASSQDWAQGGHGYTF; CDR3nt: TGTGCCAGCAGCCAAGATTGGGCCCAGGGGGGCCATGGCTACACCTTC; d_gene: TRBD1; v_gene: TRBV14; j_gene: TRBJ1-2; abundance: NA
CDR3aa: CASSLSYRGDEQFF; CDR3nt: TGTGCCAGCAGTTTATCCTACCGCGGCGATGAGCAGTTCTTC; d_gene: NA; v_gene: TRBV27; j_gene: TRBJ2-1; abundance: NA
CDR3aa: CATSREYSGRTSYEQYF; CDR3nt: TGTGCCACCAGCAGAGAGTATAGCGGGAGGACCTCCTACGAGCAGTACTTC; d_gene: TRBD2; v_gene: TRBV15; j_gene: TRBJ2-7; abundance: NA
CDR3aa: CASSLSRDRADRYTF; CDR3nt: TGTGCCAGCAGTTTATCTCGGGACAGGGCAGATCGCTACACCTTC; d_gene: TRBD1; v_gene: TRBV27; j_gene: TRBJ1-2; abundance: NA
CDR3aa: CASSLRTGVSPLHF; CDR3nt: TGTGCCAGCAGCTTGAGGACAGGGGTTTCACCCCTCCACTTT; d_gene: TRBD1; v_gene: TRBV5-8; j_gene: TRBJ1-6; abundance: NA
CDR3aa: CASSLGRLAGFSTDTQYF; CDR3nt: TGTGCCAGCAGCTTAGGAAGACTAGCGGGGTTTAGCACAGATACGCAGTATTTT; d_gene: TRBD2; v_gene: TRBV7-9; j_gene: TRBJ2-3; abundance: NA
CDR3aa: CASSLYRGLYNEQFF; CDR3nt: TGTGCCAGCAGTCTGTACAGGGGTTTGTACAATGAGCAGTTCTTC; d_gene: TRBD1; v_gene: TRBV28; j_gene: TRBJ2-1; abundance: NA
CDR3aa: CASSLMASGIYNEQFF; CDR3nt: TGTGCCAGCAGCTTAATGGCTAGCGGGATTTACAATGAGCAGTTCTTC; d_gene: TRBD2; v_gene: TRBV13; j_gene: TRBJ2-1; abundance: NA
CDR3aa: CSVAITDTQYF; CDR3nt: TGCAGCGTAGCTATAACAGATACGCAGTATTTT; d_gene: NA; v_gene: TRBV29-1; j_gene: TRBJ2-3; abundance: once
CDR3aa: CASSFAGSEKLFF; CDR3nt: TGTGCCAGCAGCTTCGCGGGAAGTGAAAAACTGTTTTTT; d_gene: NA; v_gene: TRBV11-3; j_gene: TRBJ1-4; abundance: NA
CDR3aa: CASWDRGSYEQYF; CDR3nt: TGTGCCAGCTGGGACAGGGGTTCCTACGAGCAGTACTTC; d_gene: TRBD1; v_gene: TRBV10-3; j_gene: TRBJ2-7; abundance: NA
CDR3aa: CASSPTPQYGYTF; CDR3nt: TGTGCCAGCAGTCCTACCCCACAGTATGGCTACACCTTC; d_gene: NA; v_gene: TRBV6-1; j_gene: TRBJ1-2; abundance: once
CDR3aa: CASSQDRGRLAFF; CDR3nt: TGTGCCAGCAGCCAAGATAGGGGCAGGTTAGCTTTCTTT; d_gene: NA; v_gene: TRBV14; j_gene: TRBJ1-1; abundance: NA
CDR3aa: CASSDWVEVGGYTF; CDR3nt: TGTGCCAGCAGTGATTGGGTTGAGGTCGGTGGCTACACCTTC; d_gene: NA; v_gene: TRBV25-1; j_gene: TRBJ1-2; abundance: NA
CDR3aa: CASSELTGATIYF; CDR3nt: TGTGCCAGCAGCGAACTGACAGGGGCCACCATATATTTT; d_gene: TRBD1; v_gene: TRBV9; j_gene: TRBJ1-3; abundance: NA
CDR3aa: CASRSNPQNTEAFF; CDR3nt: TGTGCCAGCAGGTCGAACCCACAGAACACTGAAGCTTTCTTT; d_gene: NA; v_gene: TRBV5-4; j_gene: TRBJ1-1; abundance: NA
CDR3aa: CASSSLGTGSVYEQYF; CDR3nt: TGTGCCAGCAGCTCCCTCGGGACAGGGTCGGTTTACGAGCAGTACTTC; d_gene: TRBD1; v_gene: TRBV7-2; j_gene: TRBJ2-7; abundance: NA
CDR3aa: CASSLGAQGGIQYF; CDR3nt: TGCGCCAGCAGCCTGGGGGCACAGGGGGGGATCCAGTACTTC; d_gene: NA; v_gene: TRBV5-1; j_gene: TRBJ2-5; abundance: NA
CDR3aa: CASSPLLAEPYEQYF; CDR3nt: TGTGCCAGCAGCCCCCTTCTAGCGGAACCCTACGAGCAGTACTTC; d_gene: TRBD2; v_gene: TRBV27; j_gene: TRBJ2-7; abundance: NA
CDR3aa: CASSASQGAVGANVLTF; CDR3nt: TGTGCCAGCAGTGCCAGCCAGGGGGCAGTGGGGGCCAACGTCCTGACTTTC; d_gene: TRBD1; v_gene: TRBV27; j_gene: TRBJ2-6; abundance: NA
CDR3aa: CASSVAGFSYEQYF; CDR3nt: TGTGCCAGCAGTGTGGCCGGGTTTTCCTACGAGCAGTACTTC; d_gene: NA; v_gene: TRBV6-1; j_gene: TRBJ2-7; abundance: NA
CDR3aa: CAISESSGQETQYF; CDR3nt: TGTGCCATCAGTGAGTCATCAGGGCAAGAGACCCAGTACTTC; d_gene: NA; v_gene: TRBV10-3; j_gene: TRBJ2-5; abundance: NA
CDR3aa: CASSLIARGRVGASNEAFF; CDR3nt: TGTGCCAGCAGCTTAATAGCCAGGGGGCGGGTTGGGGCTAGTAATGAAGCTTTCTTT; d_gene: TRBD1; v_gene: TRBV7-8; j_gene: TRBJ1-1; abundance: NA
CDR3aa: CASNTGHQPDEQFF; CDR3nt: TGTGCCAGTAACACGGGACACCAACCCGATGAGCAGTTCTTC; d_gene: NA; v_gene: TRBV19; j_gene: TRBJ2-1; abundance: NA
CDR3aa: CASSQEISASSYNEQFF; CDR3nt: TGTGCCAGCAGCCAAGAGATTTCTGCCAGCTCCTACAATGAGCAGTTCTTC; d_gene: NA; v_gene: TRBV4-2; j_gene: TRBJ2-1; abundance: NA
CDR3aa: CASNPDRYNTEAFF; CDR3nt: TGTGCCAGCAATCCGGACAGATATAACACTGAAGCTTTCTTT; d_gene: NA; v_gene: TRBV28; j_gene: TRBJ1-1; abundance: NA
CDR3aa: CASSPHSEANQETQYF; CDR3nt: TGTGCCAGCAGCCCCCACTCGGAGGCCAACCAAGAGACCCAGTACTTC; d_gene: NA; v_gene: TRBV7-6; j_gene: TRBJ2-5; abundance: once
CDR3aa: CASIRPWGASGSNYNEQFF; CDR3nt: TGTGCCAGCATTCGGCCCTGGGGGGCTAGCGGAAGTAACTACAATGAGCAGTTCTTC; d_gene: NA; v_gene: TRBV2; j_gene: TRBJ2-1; abundance: NA
CDR3aa: CASSDHGTSGRAGYEQYF; CDR3nt: TGTGCCAGCAGTGATCACGGGACTAGCGGGAGGGCAGGGTACGAGCAGTACTTC; d_gene: TRBD2; v_gene: TRBV2; j_gene: TRBJ2-7; abundance: NA
CDR3aa: CASSFGQPGEQYF; CDR3nt: TGTGCCAGCAGCTTCGGACAGCCGGGCGAGCAGTACTTC; d_gene: NA; v_gene: TRBV5-4; j_gene: TRBJ2-7; abundance: few
CDR3aa: CASSLDSPEAFF; CDR3nt: TGTGCCAGCAGCTTAGACAGCCCTGAAGCTTTCTTT; d_gene: NA; v_gene: TRBV7-9; j_gene: TRBJ1-1; abundance: NA
CDR3aa: CASSLDSSTDTQYF; CDR3nt: TGTGCCAGCAGCTTGGACTCTAGCACAGATACGCAGTATTTT; d_gene: NA; v_gene: TRBV7-3; j_gene: TRBJ2-3; abundance: NA
CDR3aa: CASNLKRGYDTQYF; CDR3nt: TGTGCCAGTAATTTAAAGCGAGGTTATGATACGCAGTATTTT; d_gene: NA; v_gene: TRBV19; j_gene: TRBJ2-3; abundance: NA
CDR3aa: CASSPSSSGTHTQYF; CDR3nt: TGTGCCAGCTCACCTTCTAGCTCCGGAACGCATACGCAGTATTTT; d_gene: NA; v_gene: TRBV18; j_gene: TRBJ2-3; abundance: NA
CDR3aa: CASSDAARLGLRRETKQETQYF; CDR3nt: TGTGCCAGCAGTGACGCCGCCCGGTTGGGGCTACGTCGAGAAACGAAGCAAGAGACCCAGTACTTC; d_gene: NA; v_gene: TRBV6-4; j_gene: TRBJ2-5; abundance: NA
CDR3aa: CASSVGGRADEKLFF; CDR3nt: TGTGCCAGCAGCGTAGGAGGCAGGGCCGATGAAAAACTGTTTTTT; d_gene: NA; v_gene: TRBV9; j_gene: TRBJ1-4; abundance: NA
CDR3aa: CASSQTRVYEQYF; CDR3nt: TGCGCCAGCAGCCAAACCAGGGTCTACGAGCAGTACTTC; d_gene: NA; v_gene: TRBV4-3; j_gene: TRBJ2-7; abundance: NA
CDR3aa: CASSLVLAGSTGELFF; CDR3nt: TGTGCCAGCAGCTTAGTACTAGCGGGAAGTACCGGGGAGCTGTTTTTT; d_gene: TRBD2; v_gene: TRBV11-3; j_gene: TRBJ2-2; abundance: NA
CDR3aa: CASSLFGTGDGYTF; CDR3nt: TGTGCCAGCAGTTTATTTGGGACAGGGGATGGCTACACCTTC; d_gene: TRBD1; v_gene: TRBV27; j_gene: TRBJ1-2; abundance: NA
CDR3aa: CATRDRGSTEAFF; CDR3nt: TGTGCCACCCGGGACAGGGGGAGCACTGAAGCTTTCTTT; d_gene: TRBD1; v_gene: TRBV19; j_gene: TRBJ1-1; abundance: NA
CDR3aa: CASSPRTRTPAGGYYGYTF; CDR3nt: TGTGCCAGCAGCCCAAGGACCAGGACTCCCGCGGGGGGGTACTATGGCTACACCTTC; d_gene: NA; v_gene: TRBV11-2; j_gene: TRBJ1-2; abundance: NA
CDR3aa: CASSFGNEQYF; CDR3nt: TGTGCCAGCAGCTTCGGGAACGAGCAGTACTTC; d_gene: NA; v_gene: TRBV5-4; j_gene: TRBJ2-7; abundance: NA
CDR3aa: CAWSPGDKGPEAFF; CDR3nt: TGTGCCTGGAGCCCCGGGGACAAGGGGCCTGAAGCTTTCTTT; d_gene: NA; v_gene: TRBV30; j_gene: TRBJ1-1; abundance: NA
CDR3aa: CASSPDSLPGEKLFF; CDR3nt: TGTGCCAGCTCACCAGACTCCCTACCCGGTGAAAAACTGTTTTTT; d_gene: NA; v_gene: TRBV18; j_gene: TRBJ1-4; abundance: NA
CDR3aa: CASSLSEKLFF; CDR3nt: TGTGCCAGCAGCCTCAGTGAAAAACTGTTTTTT; d_gene: NA; v_gene: TRBV6-6; j_gene: TRBJ1-4; abundance: NA
CDR3aa: CASSLTGGAFGYTF; CDR3nt: TGTGCCAGCAGCTTGACAGGGGGGGCCTTTGGCTACACCTTC; d_gene: TRBD1; v_gene: TRBV5-4; j_gene: TRBJ1-2; abundance: once
CDR3aa: CASSYSSLSYTGELFF; CDR3nt: TGTGCCAGCAGTTACTCTTCCCTTTCTTACACCGGGGAGCTGTTTTTT; d_gene: NA; v_gene: TRBV6-5; j_gene: TRBJ2-2; abundance: once
CDR3aa: CASSSGISNQPQHF; CDR3nt: TGTGCCAGCAGTTCGGGGATTAGCAATCAGCCCCAGCATTTT; d_gene: NA; v_gene: TRBV27; j_gene: TRBJ1-5; abundance: NA
CDR3aa: CASSNPRSSYEQYF; CDR3nt: TGTGCCAGCAGCAACCCTAGGAGCTCCTACGAGCAGTACTTC; d_gene: NA; v_gene: TRBV7-8; j_gene: TRBJ2-7; abundance: NA
CDR3aa: CASSQGTLGSIETQYF; CDR3nt: TGCGCCAGCAGCCAAGGGACTCTGGGATCGATAGAGACCCAGTACTTC; d_gene: NA; v_gene: TRBV4-3; j_gene: TRBJ2-5; abundance: once
CDR3aa: CASSTIYEQYF; CDR3nt: TGTGCCAGCAGCACAATCTACGAGCAGTACTTC; d_gene: NA; v_gene: TRBV28; j_gene: TRBJ2-7; abundance: NA
CDR3aa: CASSEAGQRGTEAFF; CDR3nt: TGTGCCAGCAGTGAAGCGGGGCAGCGGGGCACTGAAGCTTTCTTT; d_gene: NA; v_gene: TRBV6-1; j_gene: TRBJ1-1; abundance: NA
CDR3aa: CASSLETSGMVEQYF; CDR3nt: TGTGCCAGCAGCTTAGAGACTAGCGGGATGGTAGAGCAGTACTTC; d_gene: TRBD2; v_gene: TRBV7-9; j_gene: TRBJ2-7; abundance: NA